The next 26 T cell receptor beta chains were all read from a single sample in a study of blood T cell repertoires in COVID-19. Here immunoSEQ multiplex PCR was the method, and the copy in TCRdb shows in-frame clones only, minus some. Of some 89,000 clones listed, more than 75% are singletons. The sample taken for sequencing was peripheral blood. The source of these receptors is an elderly woman with acute or convalescent COVID-19.

The chain joins TRBV25-1 to TRBJ1-2; maybe TRBD1 (5 bases). This CDR3 contains 12 residues. Trimming pared 5 bases from V and 8 bases from J, leaving 12 bases between. In germline, CDR1 is MGHDK, CDR2 SYGVNS. CDR3 sequence (DNA): TGTGCCAGCAGTTTTGGCAACAGGGGCTACACCTTC. Encoded protein: CASSFGNRGYTF.

The chain joins TRBV27 to TRBJ1-4; D remains ambiguous. The V end lost 5 bases, the J end lost 8 bases, and 21 bases lay between the germline ends. Per the germline V gene, CDR1 is MNHEY and CDR2 is SMNVEV (reference sequence). This CDR3 region has 16 residues. Here the CDR3 reads CASSRRPMSPNEKLFF. The CDR3 region has the DNA TGTGCCAGCAGTAGGAGACCGATGTCACCGAACGAAAAACTGTTTTTT.

CDR3 coding DNA: TGTGCCAGCAGTTTCCAGGGCTATGAGCAGTTCTTC. Its translation: CASSFQGYEQFF. J is TRBJ2-1 and V is TRBV27; tentative D call: TRBD1 (5 bases). The V gene lost 3 bases and the J gene lost 8 bases, with 8 bases spanning the gap. CDR1 MNHEY and CDR2 SMNVEV come from the germline V gene (reference sequence). The CDR3 loop spans 12 amino acids.

This clone was detected a few times. This chain links TRBV3-1 (or the pseudogene TRBV3-2) with TRBJ2-1; TRBD2 matches at 7 bases. The V segment lost 0 bases and the J segment 6 bases; nucleotides outside the gene matches: 14. This CDR3 contains 18 residues. Per germline, CDR1 LGHDT and CDR2 YNNKEL (reference sequence). The CDR3 sequence is CASSQDLGSGVVLNEQFF. The CDR3 DNA reads as TGTGCCAGCAGCCAAGATCTAGGCAGCGGGGTGGTCCTCAATGAGCAGTTCTTC.

The chain recombines TRBV5-6 with TRBJ1-3, with 9 bases lining up with TRBD1. Germline V gives CDR1 SGHDT, CDR2 YYEEEE. This CDR3 spans 17 amino acids. V was clipped by 1 base and J by 5 bases; unmatched bases: 10. The DNA of the CDR3 is TGTGCCAGCAGCTTGCCCCCGGGACAGGGCGTTCGAAACACCATATATTTT. As protein: CASSLPPGQGVRNTIYF.

This sequence joins TRBV10-1 and TRBJ1-5, with 7 bases fitting TRBD1. Germline CDR1 is WNHNN and CDR2 is SYGVQD (reference sequence). This CDR3 has 15 amino acids. Losses at the gene ends were 2 bases for V and 4 bases for J; bases not matched to a gene: 5. CDR3 nucleotide sequence: TGCGCCAGCAGTGAGCATGCAGGGGGGAATCAGCCCCAGCATTTT. It translates to CASSEHAGGNQPQHF.

The chain joins TRBV5-8 to TRBJ1-1; D call uncertain. In germline, CDR1 is SGHTS, CDR2 YDEGEE. The CDR3 has 15 amino acids. Trimming removed 2 bases at V and 1 base at J, with 12 bases between. This CDR3 reads CASSFLPRGNTEAFF. The CDR3 nucleotides are TGTGCCAGCAGCTTCCTTCCCCGGGGGAACACTGAAGCTTTCTTT.

The V and J genes are TRBV28 and TRBJ2-1, with 9 bases lining up with TRBD2. Trimming cost V 5 bases and J 9 bases; bases outside gene matches: 11. The CDR3 sequence is 15 residues long. CDR1 is MDHEN, CDR2 SYDVKM, per germline. The DNA for the CDR3 is TGTGCCAGCAGTCCTCGGGTAGCGGGAGTTCCTGAGCAGTTCTTC. This sequence encodes CASSPRVAGVPEQFF.

V is TRBV6-2 or TRBV6-3 and J is TRBJ2-1; D is unresolved. CDR3 length: 12 amino acids. Trimming took 6 bases from V and 5 from J, leaving 8 bases between them. The V gene's germline CDR1 is MNHEY and CDR2 SVGEGT. The CDR3 here is CASSSLNNEQFF. In nucleotides, the CDR3 is TGTGCCAGCAGCTCCCTTAACAATGAGCAGTTCTTC.

This chain joins TRBV10-1 and TRBJ1-1; 8 positions match TRBD1. This CDR3 has 16 residues. Losses at the gene ends were 4 bases for V and 3 bases for J; bases not matched to a gene: 10. The germline CDR1 and CDR2 sequences are WNHNN and SYGVQD (reference sequence). The chain's CDR3 is CASSGAERTGYTEAFF. CDR3 sequence (DNA): TGCGCCAGCAGTGGAGCAGAAAGGACAGGGTACACTGAAGCTTTCTTT.

The chain links TRBV27 to TRBJ2-1; 9 bases line up with TRBD1. After removal of 1 base from V and 2 bases from J, the junction contained 12 bases not matched to a gene. This CDR3 has 19 residues. Germline V gene data show CDR1 as MNHEY and CDR2 as SMNVEV (reference sequence). The CDR3 region is CASSLLGQGLGGTYNEQFF. The CDR3 region has the DNA TGTGCCAGCAGTTTATTGGGACAGGGTTTGGGGGGTACCTACAATGAGCAGTTCTTC.

The chain recombines TRBV25-1 with TRBJ1-1; TRBD1 is a possible D gene (6 bases). V dropped 6 bases and J dropped 10 bases, with 15 bases sitting between them. Germline CDR1 is MGHDK and CDR2 is SYGVNS. This CDR3 comprises 12 residues. The CDR3 DNA is TGTGCCAGCAGAGACGGGGGGCTTCCAGCTTTCTTT. Its translation: CASRDGGLPAFF.

The chain combines TRBV6-5 with TRBJ2-1, with no clear D. The CDR3 has 13 amino acids. Looked up from germline, CDR1 is MNHEY and CDR2 is SVGAGI. Trimming pared 7 bases from V and 0 bases from J, leaving 7 bases between. CDR3 bases: TGTGCCAGCACGGTGAGCTCCTACAATGAGCAGTTCTTC. It translates to CASTVSSYNEQFF.

The genes are TRBV2 and TRBJ2-7; 7 bases match TRBD1. This CDR3 is 15 amino acids long. Unmatched junction bases numbered 6, after V lost 1 base and J lost 3 bases. Per germline, CDR1 SNHLY and CDR2 FYNNEI. The CDR3 sequence: CASSEGTGSNYEQYF. CDR3 DNA sequence: TGTGCCAGCAGTGAAGGGACAGGTTCCAACTACGAGCAGTACTTC.

The gene calls are TRBV10-3 and TRBJ1-2; D might be TRBD1 (6 bases). The V end lost 5 bases, the J end lost 8 bases, and 18 bases lay between the germline ends. The CDR3 has 14 residues. The germline gives CDR1 ENHRY, CDR2 SYGVKD. The CDR3 protein is CAISNGQSFGGYTF. Written as DNA, the CDR3 is TGTGCCATCAGTAATGGACAGTCTTTCGGGGGCTACACCTTC.

The gene calls are TRBV5-1 and TRBJ2-5; 7 bases map to TRBD2. V was clipped by 0 bases and J by 2 bases; unmatched bases: 7. CDR1 is SGHRS and CDR2 is YFSETQ in the germline V gene. The CDR3 consists of 16 residues. The CDR3 sequence: CASSLVTGGTQETQYF. In DNA form, the CDR3 reads TGCGCCAGCAGCTTGGTTACGGGGGGAACACAAGAGACCCAGTACTTC.

Only a few counts were recorded for this clone. This chain joins TRBV5-1 and TRBJ1-1; D remains unclear. Trimming pared 3 bases from V and 3 bases from J, leaving 15 bases between. Germline CDR1 SGHRS, CDR2 YFSETQ. This CDR3 is 15 amino acids long. This CDR3 reads CASSSIWTGDTEAFF. DNA for the CDR3: TGCGCCAGCAGCTCTATATGGACTGGTGACACTGAAGCTTTCTTT.

J is TRBJ2-3 and V is TRBV2; D is unresolved. V was pared by 6 bases and J by 0 bases, with 7 bases between. This CDR3 is 13 amino acids long. Germline CDR1 reads SNHLY; CDR2 reads FYNNEI. CDR3 DNA: TGTGCCAGCAGGCGAGGCAGCACAGATACGCAGTATTTT. Translating gives CASRRGSTDTQYF. Based on the CDR3 plus reference TRBV2 and TRBJ2-3, the full variable domain is EPEVTQTPSHQVTQMGQEVILRCVPISNHLYFYWYRQILGQKVEFLVSFYNNEISEKSEIFDDQFSVERPDGSNFTLKIRSTKLEDSAMYFCASRRGSTDTQYFGPGTRLTVL.

V is TRBV7-9 and J is TRBJ2-5, with a tentative D call TRBD2 (6 bases). The ends were cut back, 3 bases at V and 2 bases at J, with 10 bases in the middle. Germline CDR1 is SEHNR and CDR2 is FQNEAQ (reference sequence). The CDR3 runs to 14 residues. CDR3 coding DNA: TGTGCCAGCAGCTTCGGAGGGTCTCAAGAGACCCAGTACTTC. Translated: CASSFGGSQETQYF.

The table lists this clone with a few counts. The CDR3 is CASSGGGTNEQYF. The CDR3 nucleotides are TGCGCCAGCAGCGGCGGCGGGACGAACGAGCAGTACTTC. The V and J genes are TRBV5-1 and TRBJ2-7; tentative D call: TRBD2 (6 bases). Germline V gene data show CDR1 as SGHRS and CDR2 as YFSETQ. The CDR3 is made up of 13 amino acids. With 4 bases removed from V and 5 bases from J, the gap between germline ends came to 13 bases.

The CDR3 spells CASSFVGAGDTQYF. CDR3 nucleotides: TGTGCCAGCAGCTTTGTGGGGGCCGGAGATACGCAGTATTTT. The chain carries TRBV14 and TRBJ2-3; D possibly corresponds to TRBD1 (6 bases). The V gene's germline CDR1 is SGHDN and CDR2 FVKESK. The CDR3 extends over 14 amino acids. V lost 5 bases to trimming and J lost 5 bases, with 14 bases between them.

This chain's CDR3 is CASSPPGRLAGGWYF. The CDR3 DNA is TGTGCCAGCAGCCCTCCAGGGCGGCTAGCGGGGGGGTGGTACTTC. The J gene is TRBJ2-7, the V gene TRBV3-1 (or the pseudogene TRBV3-2), with 12 bases aligning to TRBD2. The CDR3 runs to 15 residues. V was clipped by 4 bases and J by 12 bases; unmatched bases: 13. Germline V gene lookup returns CDR1 LGHDT and CDR2 YNNKEL (reference sequence).

V gene TRBV18 combines with J gene TRBJ1-3, with 7 bases aligning to TRBD1. J gave up 0 bases and V 1 base, and 6 bases lay outside the gene matches. The CDR3 is 17 residues long. Germline V CDR1 and CDR2: KGHSH, LQKENI. For the CDR3, the DNA is TGTGCCAGCTCACCACAACCAGGGACAGCCTCTGGAAACACCATATATTTT. Its protein product is CASSPQPGTASGNTIYF.

The chain employs TRBV7-8 and TRBJ2-1; weak D call: TRBD2 (5 bases). Trimming cost V 2 bases and J 6 bases, with 11 bases left between them. Germline V gives CDR1 SGHVS, CDR2 FQNEAQ. The CDR3 is made up of 14 amino acids. The DNA for the CDR3 is TGTGCCAGCAGCTTAAGTGTCCGGGGCAATGAGCAGTTCTTC. Its translation: CASSLSVRGNEQFF.

This clone turned up a few times. The chain recombines TRBV19 with TRBJ1-2; 9 bases line up with TRBD1. This CDR3 is 16 amino acids long. The V gene end was trimmed by 5 bases and the J gene end by 2 bases; junction bases not matched to a gene: 9. The V gene's germline CDR1 is LNHDA and CDR2 SQIVND (reference sequence). In DNA, the CDR3 is TGTGCCAGTAGTCCTGAGGGACAGGGTGGAAACTATGGCTACACCTTC. This gives the protein CASSPEGQGGNYGYTF. Full variable domain (remainder filled in from reference TRBV19 and TRBJ1-2): DGGITQSPKYLFRKEGQNVTLSCEQNLNHDAMYWYRQDPGQGLRLIYYSQIVNDFQKGDIAEGYSVSREKKESFPLTVTSAQKNPTAFYLCASSPEGQGGNYGYTFGSGTRLTVV.

With regard to this clone: This CDR3 is also generated by other DNA sequences in the sample. The chain links TRBV7-9 to TRBJ2-3, with D perhaps TRBD1 (5 bases). The V gene lost 1 base and the J gene lost 0 bases, with 8 bases spanning the gap. The germline V gene has CDR1 SEHNR and CDR2 FQNEAQ (reference sequence). This CDR3 has 15 residues. The CDR3 DNA follows: TGTGCCAGCAGCTTAGGACAGTCTAGCACAGATACGCAGTATTTT. It yields the protein CASSLGQSSTDTQYF.